This is a list of T cell receptor beta chains from one sample in a study of Graves' ophthalmopathy and Graves' hyperthyroidism. Each CDR3 protein gets one entry after TCRdb re-called the multiplex PCR reads with MiXCR. The repertoire holds hundreds of thousands of distinct CDR3 sequences, with about a fifth as singletons. The source material was peripheral blood. The receptors come from a young woman with stable Graves' hyperthyroidism. Some clones in this sample may be carry-over from other donors' samples. Each CDR3 is given with its conserved first and last residue. A D gene is named only where the DNA matches it firmly. Clone size is not always given. Where it is, it says once, few, many or a class for expanded clones.

d_call | j_call | clone_size | v_call | cdr3_aa | cdr3_nt
- | TRBJ1-1 | many | TRBV4-1 | CASSQVRVLSTAEAFF | TGCGCCAGCAGCCAAGTAAGGGTGCTGAGTACCGCTGAAGCTTTCTTT
- | TRBJ1-2 | many | TRBV3-1 | CASSQDWDGYTF | TGTGCCAGCAGCCAAGATTGGGATGGCTACACCTTC
- | TRBJ2-5 | many | TRBV10-1 | CASSEQGAETQYF | TGCGCCAGCAGTGAGCAGGGTGCGGAGACCCAGTACTTC
- | TRBJ2-5 | few | TRBV25-1 | CASTTTGGGAVQYF | TGTGCCAGCACGACGACCGGTGGCGGGGCGGTCCAGTACTTC
TRBD2 | TRBJ2-7 | - | TRBV12-3/TRBV12-4 | CAKPPGGRYEQYF | TGTGCCAAACCTCCGGGGGGGAGATACGAGCAGTACTTC
- | TRBJ1-1 | - | TRBV20-1 | CSARPRTFMNTEAFF | TGCAGTGCTAGACCCCGAACATTTATGAACACTGAAGCTTTCTTT
- | TRBJ1-5 | - | TRBV12-3/TRBV12-4 | CASSEDVPLGSNQPQHF | TGTGCCAGCAGTGAAGATGTCCCCTTGGGGAGCAATCAGCCCCAGCATTTT
- | TRBJ2-6 | many | TRBV12-3/TRBV12-4 | CASSLRQVSGANVLTF | TGTGCCAGCAGTTTAAGACAGGTCTCTGGGGCCAACGTCCTGACTTTC
- | TRBJ1-2 | - | TRBV6-1 | CASSGARGNYGYTF | TGTGCCAGCAGTGGCGCGCGGGGTAACTATGGCTACACCTTC
- | TRBJ1-5 | many | TRBV20-1 | CSAALGQISNQPQHF | TGCAGTGCTGCCCTCGGACAGATTAGCAATCAGCCCCAGCATTTT
- | TRBJ2-4 | - | TRBV27 | CASSLWGLGYVIQYF | TGTGCCAGCAGTTTATGGGGTCTAGGGTATGTCATTCAGTACTTC
- | TRBJ2-5 | many | TRBV11-2 | CASSLGQTRTQYF | TGTGCCAGCAGCTTAGGACAGACAAGGACCCAGTACTTC
- | TRBJ2-7 | many | TRBV6-1 | CASSKGTAGEQYF | TGTGCCAGCAGTAAGGGGACAGCGGGCGAGCAGTACTTC
- | TRBJ1-2 | many | TRBV7-2 | CASSLIVWQDYGYTF | TGTGCCAGCAGCTTAATCGTATGGCAGGACTATGGCTACACCTTC
- | TRBJ1-2 | many | TRBV4-1 | CASSPLGVSPGYTF | TGCGCCAGCAGCCCGTTAGGAGTAAGTCCCGGCTACACCTTC
- | TRBJ1-2 | - | TRBV6-5 | CASSYGQSYGYTF | TGTGCCAGCAGTTATGGTCAGTCCTATGGCTACACCTTC
- | TRBJ2-7 | many | TRBV20-1 | CSASGGYDEQYF | TGCAGTGCTAGTGGGGGTTATGACGAGCAGTACTTC
- | TRBJ2-7 | many | TRBV7-6 | CASSPTDLSSYEQYF | TGTGCCAGCAGCCCCACAGATTTAAGCTCCTACGAGCAGTACTTC
- | TRBJ1-1 | - | TRBV10-3 | CAITLTENTEAFF | TGTGCCATCACTCTTACAGAGAACACTGAAGCTTTCTTT
- | TRBJ1-5 | many | TRBV6-2/TRBV6-3 | CASSARSNQPQHF | TGTGCCAGCAGTGCCCGATCGAATCAGCCCCAGCATTTT
- | TRBJ2-2 | - | TRBV12-3/TRBV12-4 | CADGYAGELFF | TGTGCCGACGGTTACGCCGGGGAGCTGTTTTTT
TRBD1 | TRBJ2-7 | - | TRBV6-1 | CASSEARGQTYEQYF | TGTGCCAGCAGTGAAGCCAGGGGACAGACATACGAGCAGTACTTC
TRBD2 | TRBJ2-5 | many | TRBV29-1 | CSVEWAGVKTQYF | TGCAGCGTTGAGTGGGCGGGGGTGAAGACCCAGTACTTC
- | TRBJ1-3 | - | TRBV20-1 | CSARSGWLNTIYF | TGCAGTGCTAGAAGTGGTTGGTTAAACACCATATATTTT
- | TRBJ1-2 | few | TRBV5-1 | CASRGEGANYGYTF | TGCGCCAGCCGGGGAGAGGGAGCTAACTATGGCTACACCTTC
TRBD2 | TRBJ2-7 | many | TRBV12-3/TRBV12-4 | CASSLELAGAYEQYF | TGTGCCAGCAGTTTAGAACTAGCGGGGGCCTACGAGCAGTACTTC
TRBD2 | TRBJ2-5 | - | TRBV12-3/TRBV12-4 | CASSSSGGPPLLQETQYF | TGTGCCAGCAGTAGTAGCGGGGGGCCTCCTTTACTCCAAGAGACCCAGTACTTC
TRBD1 | TRBJ1-2 | many | TRBV6-1 | CASSERTGGGYGYTF | TGTGCCAGCAGTGAAAGGACAGGGGGTGGCTATGGCTACACCTTC
- | TRBJ1-6 | many | TRBV9 | CASSVADSLNSPLHF | TGTGCCAGCAGCGTCGCGGACAGCCTGAATTCACCCCTCCACTTT
TRBD1 | TRBJ2-2 | - | TRBV12-3/TRBV12-4 | CASSPGQILTGELFF | TGTGCCAGCAGTCCGGGACAGATTCTCACCGGGGAGCTGTTTTTT
- | TRBJ2-2 | many | TRBV12-3/TRBV12-4 | CASSSPHTNTGELFF | TGTGCCAGCAGTTCCCCTCACACGAACACCGGGGAGCTGTTTTTT
- | TRBJ1-1 | - | TRBV6-5 | CASSYPKGGVNTEAFF | TGTGCCAGCAGTTACCCCAAAGGGGGGGTGAACACTGAAGCTTTCTTT
TRBD1 | TRBJ2-7 | - | TRBV20-1 | CSARDLDREVFAYEQYF | TGCAGTGCTAGAGATCTCGACAGGGAAGTTTTCGCGTACGAGCAGTACTTC
- | TRBJ2-2 | many | TRBV28 | CASSSSRRAGELFF | TGTGCCAGCAGTTCGTCACGCAGGGCCGGGGAGCTGTTTTTT
- | TRBJ2-7 | few | TRBV6-5 | CASSSSTLAPYEQYF | TGTGCCAGCAGCTCCTCAACCCTCGCCCCCTACGAGCAGTACTTC
- | TRBJ1-5 | - | TRBV29-1 | CSAGRGAGQPQHF | TGCAGCGCCGGACGGGGGGCCGGTCAGCCCCAGCATTTT
TRBD1 | TRBJ1-2 | - | TRBV28 | CASSSPGTGVGYTF | TGTGCCAGCAGTTCCCCCGGGACAGGGGTCGGCTACACCTTC
- | TRBJ2-5 | many | TRBV4-1 | CASSQASWETQYF | TGCGCCAGCAGCCAAGCCTCCTGGGAGACCCAGTACTTC
- | TRBJ1-5 | - | TRBV6-1 | CASSDGPGGTNQPQHF | TGTGCCAGCAGCGACGGGCCGGGGGGGACGAATCAGCCCCAGCATTTT
- | TRBJ2-7 | - | TRBV13 | CASSDVGDYEQYF | TGTGCCAGCAGCGATGTGGGCGACTACGAGCAGTACTTC